Listed below are T cell receptor beta chains from one sample, sequenced in a study of T cells after yellow fever vaccination. MiXCR, applied by TCRdb to the 5' RACE reads, yields one record per CDR3 protein. The sample lists 300,000 to 350,000 distinct CDR3 sequences; around 11% were seen once. The source was CD4+ T cells sorted from PBMCs, collected 45 days after the yellow fever booster vaccination. These receptor sequences come from a man aged 18-30 years who received the YFV17D yellow fever vaccine. Both conserved end residues are part of each CDR3.

V | CDR3
TRBV7-2 | CASSLPPGPIYF
TRBV6-5 | CASSPTGGISPLHF
TRBV20-1 | CSARPLDRQETQYF
TRBV9 | CASSTRTGARDGYTF
TRBV7-9 | CASTLRTSSTDTQYF
TRBV7-8 | CASSVGLLFMNTEAFF
TRBV16 | CASSQSQQGQETQYF
TRBV7-3 | CASGGATPQTQYF
TRBV12-3/TRBV12-4 | CASRWSGYGETQYF
TRBV20-1 | CSSERGSQYF
TRBV20-1 | CSAFRDRDYNEQFF
TRBV6-2/TRBV6-3 | CASSYPRQGNNEQFF
TRBV6-2/TRBV6-3 | CASKGRNQPQHF
TRBV11-1 | CASSLGTSGAYNEQFF
TRBV29-1 | CSGGQASGELFF
TRBV5-1 | CASSFGGANEQFF
TRBV6-2/TRBV6-3 | CASSSDINEQFF
TRBV2 | CASSSVDSSSEKLFF
TRBV12-3/TRBV12-4 | CASSLFGDEQFF
TRBV5-1 | CASSLEPQGGTDTQYF
TRBV9 | CASSANGSPRETQYF
TRBV20-1 | CSGRQGSGEGYTF
TRBV10-3 | CAISESGAGNQPQHF
TRBV9 | CASSPSSGSYTDTQYF
TRBV7-2 | CASSRLGGDYNEQFF
TRBV19 | CASSGQGSETQYF
TRBV11-2 | CASSSIYRGRTGELFF
TRBV2 | CASGGDTGELFF
TRBV4-1 | CASSQGSGVYYEQYF
TRBV4-3 | CASSQFTGGANVLTF
TRBV27 | CASTSLAGEYNEQFF
TRBV12-3/TRBV12-4 | CASSRGDGKPQHF
TRBV5-4 | CATGGPNEKLFF
TRBV5-4 | CASSLGGQAFSGNTIYF
TRBV10-3 | CAISGLGTVEDTQYF
TRBV20-1 | CSARQGRRENTEAFF
TRBV5-1 | CASSPGQGVAGELFF
TRBV5-6 | CASSLAGGFVTGELFF
TRBV4-2 | CASSQARTMKKKLFF
TRBV20-1 | CSAPMGGLVNTEAFF
TRBV4-2 | CASSQDGERSTDTQYF
TRBV5-1 | CASSLDPGPRDTEQFF
TRBV5-1 | CASRFMALVGYEQYF
TRBV10-3 | CAISESEGAGLFF
TRBV19 | CASSLTGEYYGYTF
TRBV12-3/TRBV12-4 | CASSSLGGTEAFF
TRBV11-2 | CASSFRGGMIFQQYF
TRBV3-2 | CASSRGFSNQPQHF
TRBV5-6 | CASRTTDEQFF
TRBV7-2 | CASSLQGRTQYF
TRBV29-1 | CSAGDETQYF
TRBV6-5 | CASSYDWSGMQYF
TRBV5-1 | CASSLENREENQPQHF
TRBV11-1 | CASSFSTPDKAYF
TRBV25-1 | CASSEFGGGGLFF
TRBV5-1 | CASSLDSGFWETQYF
TRBV7-8 | CASSPQATQNTEAFF
TRBV20-1 | CSATTGGDYGYTF